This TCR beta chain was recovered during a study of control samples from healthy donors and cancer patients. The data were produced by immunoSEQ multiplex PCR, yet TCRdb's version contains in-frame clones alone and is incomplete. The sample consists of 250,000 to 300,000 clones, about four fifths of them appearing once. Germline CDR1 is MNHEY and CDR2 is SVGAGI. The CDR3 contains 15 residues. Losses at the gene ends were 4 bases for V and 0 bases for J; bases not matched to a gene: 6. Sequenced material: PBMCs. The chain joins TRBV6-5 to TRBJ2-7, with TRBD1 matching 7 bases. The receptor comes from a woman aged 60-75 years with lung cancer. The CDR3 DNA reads TGTGCCAGCAGTTCCAGGGGGTATGGCTCCTACGAGCAGTACTTC. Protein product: CASSSRGYGSYEQYF.